The 30 T cell receptor beta chains below come from one sample, sequenced in a study of blood T cells in healthy people across ages. Using a J-beta primer mix together with a sample-barcoded 5' primer, a second PCR was run for roughly 6 to 11 cycles. Using its own MiXCR run on the 5' RACE reads, TCRdb lists one record per CDR3 protein. This table has 450,000 to 700,000 distinct CDR3 sequences, 25% to 30% appearing once. Sequenced material: blood. The receptors stem from a woman in her 70s in good health.

This sequence joins TRBV6-2 or TRBV6-3 and TRBJ1-1, with D possibly being TRBD1 (5 bases). With 6 bases removed from V and 12 bases from J, the gap between germline ends came to 17 bases. This CDR3 has 12 residues. Germline V lookup: CDR1 MNHEY, CDR2 SVGEGT. CDR3: CASSLGEGPSFF. Written as DNA, the CDR3 is TGTGCCAGCAGCCTCGGGGAGGGGCCTTCTTTCTTT.

A few counts support this clonotype. The chain has TRBV4-2 and TRBJ2-2; 10 bases are a match to TRBD2. V lost 4 bases to trimming and J lost 1 base; unmatched junction nucleotides: 15. This CDR3 region has 20 residues. The germline gives CDR1 LGHNA, CDR2 YNFKEQ. The DNA for the CDR3 is TGTGCCAGCAGCCGAAAGGTTTGGGGTAGCGGGGGGATGAACACCGGGGAGCTGTTTTTT. Translated: CASSRKVWGSGGMNTGELFF.

The chain joins TRBV7-2 to TRBJ2-5; 10 nucleotides align to TRBD2. CDR1 and CDR2 (germline): SGHTA, FQGNSA. The CDR3 runs 18 residues. V lost 0 bases, J lost 6 bases, and 13 bases stayed unmatched. The CDR3 DNA reads TGTGCCAGCAGCTTAGCCCCCGGTGGACTAGCGGAGAGAAAGACCCAGTACTTC. The encoded protein is CASSLAPGGLAERKTQYF. The variable domain in full, with the rest retrieved from reference TRBV7-2 and TRBJ2-5, is GAGVSQSPSNKVTEKGKDVELRCDPISGHTALYWYRQSLGQGLEFLIYFQGNSAPDKSGLPSDRFSAERTGGSVSTLTIQRTQQEDSAVYLCASSLAPGGLAERKTQYFGPGTRLLVL.

There are many counts of this clonotype. J is TRBJ2-5 and V is TRBV7-2, with TRBD1 identical over 8 bases. This CDR3 contains 14 residues. Germline V lookup: CDR1 SGHTA, CDR2 FQGNSA. V lost 3 bases, J lost 2 bases, and 2 bases stayed unmatched. CDR3 in amino acids: CASSFGTGQETQYF. Here the CDR3 DNA reads TGTGCCAGCAGCTTTGGGACAGGACAAGAGACCCAGTACTTC. The full variable domain, rest sourced from reference TRBV7-2 and TRBJ2-5, is GAGVSQSPSNKVTEKGKDVELRCDPISGHTALYWYRQSLGQGLEFLIYFQGNSAPDKSGLPSDRFSAERTGGSVSTLTIQRTQQEDSAVYLCASSFGTGQETQYFGPGTRLLVL.

In this sample, this clonotype turned up many times. The V and J genes are TRBV7-6 and TRBJ2-7; D not certain. V lost 2 bases to trimming and J lost 6 bases, with 11 bases between them. Germline V CDR1 and CDR2: SGHVS, FNYEAQ. This CDR3 contains 13 residues. DNA for the CDR3: TGTGCCAGCAGCTTATTGGGTACGGTCGAGCAGTACTTC. Its protein is CASSLLGTVEQYF.

The chain employs TRBV3-1 and TRBJ2-1, with D possibly being TRBD1 or TRBD2 (5 bases each). The length of the CDR3 is 15 residues. V was pared by 4 bases and J by 9 bases, with 19 bases between. CDR1 and CDR2 from the germline V gene are LGHDT and YNNKEL (reference sequence). CDR3 sequence reads: CASSLLGGGGGEQFF. In DNA, the CDR3 is TGTGCCAGCAGCCTCCTAGGCGGAGGTGGGGGTGAGCAGTTCTTC.

This clonotype was recorded a few times. The chain recombines TRBV12-3 or TRBV12-4 with TRBJ1-2, with D possibly being TRBD1 (6 bases). With 6 bases removed from V and 2 bases from J, the gap between germline ends came to 13 bases. The CDR3 is 14 amino acids. DNA for the CDR3: TGTGCCAGCAGGCTGTCGGGGGCAAACTATGGCTACACCTTC. Translation gives CASRLSGANYGYTF.

The chain employs TRBV4-1 and TRBJ1-4; maybe TRBD1 (5 bases). Germline CDR1 and CDR2: MGHRA and YSYEKL. Trimming pared 5 bases from V and 3 bases from J, leaving 16 bases between. This CDR3 is 16 amino acids long. The DNA of the CDR3 is TGCGCCAGCAGCACAAGATGGGGGGAAGCTAATGAAAAACTGTTTTTT. It specifies CASSTRWGEANEKLFF.

The genes are TRBV5-1 and TRBJ1-6, with D hard to call. Germline V gene sequence: CDR1 SGHRS, CDR2 YFSETQ. Trimming removed 5 bases at V and 0 bases at J, with 9 bases between. This CDR3 region has 15 residues. CDR3 bases: TGCGCCAGCAGACGGAACAGCTCCTATAATTCACCCCTCCACTTT. Its protein product is CASRRNSSYNSPLHF.

The CDR3 nucleotides read TGTGCCAGTAGTATTCTGGAGGAACCACCCCTCCACTTT. Its translation is CASSILEEPPLHF. V and J are TRBV19 and TRBJ1-6, with D unresolved. The V end lost 3 bases, the J end lost 11 bases, and 11 bases lay between the germline ends. This CDR3 is 13 amino acids long. Germline V lookup: CDR1 LNHDA, CDR2 SQIVND (reference sequence).

For this clonotype: Being one base from a much bigger clone, this may be a read error. The chain is built from TRBV7-2 and TRBJ1-4; no reliable D call. Germline V CDR1 and CDR2: SGHTA, FQGNSA. This CDR3 contains 15 residues. The V gene lost 5 bases and the J gene lost 0 bases, with 10 bases spanning the gap. The chain's CDR3 is CASSPQPATNEKLFF. CDR3 in DNA: TGTGCCAGCAGCCCACAACCGGCAACTAATGAAAAACTGTTTTTT. Based on the CDR3 plus reference TRBV7-2 and TRBJ1-4, the full variable domain is GAGVSQSPSNKVTEKGKDVELRCDPISGHTALYWYRQSLGQGLEFLIYFQGNSAPDKSGLPSDRFSAERTGGSVSTLTIQRTQQEDSAVYLCASSPQPATNEKLFFGSGTQLSVL.

The chain employs TRBV6-2 or TRBV6-3 and TRBJ1-5; 12 nucleotides line up with TRBD1. The CDR3 is made up of 14 amino acids. CDR1 is MNHEY and CDR2 is SVGEGT in the germline V gene. V lost 7 bases to trimming and J lost 7 bases; unmatched junction nucleotides: 5. For the CDR3, the DNA is TGTGCCAGCATCTCGGGGACAGGGGGCCAGCCCCAGCATTTT. This codes for CASISGTGGQPQHF.

CDR3 in amino acids: CASSPYSGSGNYGYTF. Here the CDR3 DNA reads TGTGCCAGCAGTCCCTACAGCGGGTCAGGGAACTATGGCTACACCTTC. The gene calls are TRBV27 and TRBJ1-2, with D possibly being TRBD1 (5 bases). V lost 5 bases to trimming and J lost 2 bases, with 18 bases between them. CDR1 MNHEY and CDR2 SMNVEV come from the germline V gene (reference sequence). CDR3 length: 16 residues.

The chain joins TRBV12-3 or TRBV12-4 to TRBJ1-5, with D unclear. CDR3 length: 12 residues. V was clipped by 1 base and J by 15 bases, with 13 bases between them. Here the CDR3 reads CASSLGGQTSHF. The CDR3 nucleotides read TGTGCCAGCAGTTTAGGTGGTCAGACTTCGCATTTT.

This clonotype appeared a few times. The rearrangement uses TRBV24-1 and TRBJ2-1; D is uncertain. The V and J ends lost 6 bases and 6 bases respectively, with 5 bases between them. CDR3 length: 11 residues. Germline V CDR1 and CDR2: KGHDR, SFDVKD. CDR3 in amino acids: CATSSLNEQFF. The CDR3, as DNA: TGTGCCACCAGTTCTCTCAATGAGCAGTTCTTC.

The table lists this clonotype with a few counts. J is TRBJ1-5 and V is TRBV2; 8 positions match TRBD1. The CDR3 is made up of 16 amino acids. In germline, CDR1 is SNHLY, CDR2 FYNNEI. V trimming: 4 bases; J trimming: 2 bases; junction bases outside the gene matches: 7. CDR3 amino acids: CASSVDRGKGNQPQHF. CDR3 DNA sequence: TGTGCCAGCAGTGTCGACAGGGGTAAGGGCAATCAGCCCCAGCATTTT.

V is TRBV6-5 and J is TRBJ2-3, with 11 positions matching TRBD2. V trimming: 4 bases; J trimming: 0 bases; junction bases outside the gene matches: 3. The CDR3 runs 16 residues. Germline values: CDR1 MNHEY, CDR2 SVGAGI. The CDR3: CASSLAGGDSTDTQYF. In DNA form, the CDR3 reads TGTGCCAGCAGTTTAGCGGGGGGGGATAGCACAGATACGCAGTATTTT.

The chain recombines TRBV5-1 with TRBJ1-1; 7 bases are shared with TRBD1. Trimming at V came to 4 bases and at J to 0 bases, leaving 9 bases not matched to a gene. CDR1 SGHRS and CDR2 YFSETQ come from the germline V gene. This CDR3 is built from 16 residues. The CDR3 nucleotides read TGCGCCAGCAGCCTGCTAACAGGGGCGGTGAACACTGAAGCTTTCTTT. Amino acid sequence: CASSLLTGAVNTEAFF.

This CDR3 reads CASSFQRGGLETQYF. CDR3 DNA: TGTGCCAGCAGCTTTCAGCGGGGGGGCTTAGAGACCCAGTACTTC. The chain recombines TRBV7-9 with TRBJ2-5, with 10 bases matching TRBD2. After removal of 3 bases from V and 4 bases from J, the junction contained 5 bases not matched to a gene. The CDR3 runs 15 residues. CDR1 is SEHNR and CDR2 is FQNEAQ in the germline V gene (reference sequence).

The J gene is TRBJ1-3, the V gene TRBV7-3; D uncertain. This CDR3 has 15 residues. CDR1 and CDR2 (germline): SGHTA, FQGTGA. Deletions cut 0 bases from V and 1 base from J, with 7 bases between. CDR3 DNA sequence: TGTGCCAGCAGCTTAACCGGGGATTCTGGAAACACCATATATTTT. Encoded protein: CASSLTGDSGNTIYF.

In this sample, this clonotype turned up a few times. The V gene is TRBV20-1, the J gene TRBJ2-4; TRBD2 agrees at 11 bases. The length of the CDR3 is 15 residues. Germline V gene lookup returns CDR1 DFQATT and CDR2 SNEGSKA (reference sequence). Unmatched junction bases numbered 10, after V lost 6 bases and J lost 6 bases. The CDR3 DNA is TGCAGTGCACCTCCTAGCGGGGGGCGATCAAACATTCAGTACTTC. Translated: CSAPPSGGRSNIQYF.

This clonotype was counted a few times. Germline and junction disagree at one end, which may indicate a read error. The rearrangement joins TRBV5-5 to TRBJ1-4; D is possibly TRBD1 (5 bases). CDR3 length equals 14 residues. The germline V gene has CDR1 SGHKS and CDR2 YYEKEE (reference sequence). The CDR3 reads CASSSLGTNEELFF. In DNA form, the CDR3 reads TGTGCCAGCAGCTCCCTCGGGACTAATGAAGAACTGTTTTTT. Full variable domain (outside the CDR3, taken from reference TRBV5-5 and TRBJ1-4): DAGVTQSPTHLIKTRGQQVTLRCSPISGHKSVSWYQQVLGQGPQFIFQYYEKEERGRGNFPDRFSARQFPNYSSELNVNALLLGDSALYLCASSSLGTNEELFFGSGTQLSVL.

The chain has TRBV6-5 and TRBJ2-7; possibly TRBD1 for D (5 bases). Germline V gene sequence: CDR1 MNHEY, CDR2 SVGAGI. CDR3 length equals 13 residues. V shed 2 bases and J shed 2 bases, with 7 bases lying between them. CDR3 in DNA: TGTGCCAGCAGTTACCTAGGGGCCTACGAGCAGTACTTC. Protein sequence: CASSYLGAYEQYF.

This clonotype was counted between two and nine times. The chain uses TRBV20-1 and TRBJ2-1; 14 nucleotides agree with TRBD2. Gene TRBJ2-5 matches the end of the DNA better, so the J call may be wrong. CDR3 size: 15 residues. Germline CDR1 and CDR2: DFQATT and SNEGSKA (reference sequence). DNA of the CDR3: TGCAGTGCTAGAATGGGACTAGCGGGGGTGGAGACCCAGTACTTC. Its translation: CSARMGLAGVETQYF.

The chain couples TRBV12-3 or TRBV12-4 to TRBJ1-1; no clear D gene. The CDR3 consists of 13 residues. V shed 2 bases and J shed 4 bases, with 8 bases lying between them. The CDR3 protein is CASSLPGATEAFF. The CDR3 region has the DNA TGTGCCAGCAGTTTACCGGGAGCCACTGAAGCTTTCTTT.

J is TRBJ1-2 and V is TRBV5-6; 8 bases fit TRBD1. V lost 9 bases, J lost 2 bases, and 6 bases stayed unmatched. The CDR3 consists of 13 residues. From germline, CDR1 is SGHDT and CDR2 YYEEEE. CDR3 nucleotide sequence: TGTGCCACAAGGACAGGGCCCAACTATGGCTACACCTTC. Its protein is CATRTGPNYGYTF.

The chain recombines TRBV27 with TRBJ2-6; perhaps TRBD2 as D (7 bases). Trimming shortened V by 6 bases and J by 4 bases, and 16 bases separated the two germline ends. Germline V lookup: CDR1 MNHEY, CDR2 SMNVEV (reference sequence). The CDR3 spans 16 residues. CDR3 residues: CASSPRGASGANVLTF. The CDR3 nucleotides read TGTGCCAGCAGCCCACGGGGGGCCTCAGGGGCCAACGTCCTGACTTTC.

The CDR3 sequence: CASSLMGVGETQYF. CDR3 sequence (DNA): TGTGCCAGCAGCTTAATGGGAGTCGGGGAGACCCAGTACTTC. The chain couples TRBV7-3 to TRBJ2-5; D is possibly TRBD2 (5 bases). CDR1 is SGHTA, CDR2 FQGTGA, per germline. This CDR3 comprises 14 residues. V lost 1 base, J lost 5 bases, and 11 bases lay in between.

This clonotype has just one count. The V and J genes are TRBV3-1 and TRBJ2-5; D is possibly TRBD1 (6 bases). This CDR3 is built from 16 residues. Germline V gene sequence: CDR1 LGHDT, CDR2 YNNKEL (reference sequence). Trimming took off 4 bases at V and 6 bases at J, with 21 bases between the two ends. CDR3 loop: CASSPRHMERGKTQYF. CDR3 DNA: TGTGCCAGCAGCCCCCGGCACATGGAGAGGGGGAAGACCCAGTACTTC.

This clonotype turned up a few times. Compared with germline, one end of the junction differs, possibly owing to a read error. The chain couples TRBV3-1 to TRBJ1-3; a possible D gene is TRBD1 (5 bases). The V gene's germline CDR1 is LGHDT and CDR2 YNNKEL (reference sequence). The CDR3 runs 15 residues. The CDR3 DNA sequence: TGTGTCAGCAGCCAAGATCAGGGTAGAGGAAACACCATATATTTT. It specifies CVSSQDQGRGNTIYF.